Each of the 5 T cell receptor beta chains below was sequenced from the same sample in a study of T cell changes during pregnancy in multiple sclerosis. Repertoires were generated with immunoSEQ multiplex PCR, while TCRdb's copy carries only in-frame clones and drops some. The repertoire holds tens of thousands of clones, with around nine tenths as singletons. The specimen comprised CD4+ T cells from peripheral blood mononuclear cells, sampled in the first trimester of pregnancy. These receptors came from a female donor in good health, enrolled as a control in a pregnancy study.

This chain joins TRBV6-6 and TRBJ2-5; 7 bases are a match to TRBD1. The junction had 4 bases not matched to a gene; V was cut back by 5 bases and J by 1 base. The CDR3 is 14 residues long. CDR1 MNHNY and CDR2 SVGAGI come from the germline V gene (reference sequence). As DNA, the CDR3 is TGTGCCAGCAGTAAAGGGACAGTCCAAGAGACCCAGTACTTC. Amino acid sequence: CASSKGTVQETQYF.

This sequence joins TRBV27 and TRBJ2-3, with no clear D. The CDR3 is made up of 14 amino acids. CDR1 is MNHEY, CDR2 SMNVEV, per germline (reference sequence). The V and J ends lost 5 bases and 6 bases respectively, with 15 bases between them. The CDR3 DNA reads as TGTGCCAGCAGTCCCCGACTTTCCCGCGATACGCAGTATTTT. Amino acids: CASSPRLSRDTQYF.

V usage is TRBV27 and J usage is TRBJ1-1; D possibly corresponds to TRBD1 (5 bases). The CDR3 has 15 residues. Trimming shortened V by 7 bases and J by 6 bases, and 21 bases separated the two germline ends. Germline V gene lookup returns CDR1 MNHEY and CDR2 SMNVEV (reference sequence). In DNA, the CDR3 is TGTGCCAGCAAGCTGGTGAGCAGGGCCGTGGCTGAAGCTTTCTTT. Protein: CASKLVSRAVAEAFF.

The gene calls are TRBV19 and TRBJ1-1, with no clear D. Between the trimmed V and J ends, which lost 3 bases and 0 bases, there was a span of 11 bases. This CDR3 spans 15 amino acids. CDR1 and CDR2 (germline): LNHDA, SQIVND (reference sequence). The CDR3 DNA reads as TGTGCCAGTAGTATCTCGGCGGACTTGAACACTGAAGCTTTCTTT. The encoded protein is CASSISADLNTEAFF.

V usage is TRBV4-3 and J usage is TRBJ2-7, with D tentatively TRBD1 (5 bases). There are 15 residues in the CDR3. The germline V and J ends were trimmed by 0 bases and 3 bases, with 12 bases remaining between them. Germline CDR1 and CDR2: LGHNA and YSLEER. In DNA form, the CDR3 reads TGCGCCAGCAGCCAAGATTGGCAGGGTAACTACGAGCAGTACTTC. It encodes CASSQDWQGNYEQYF.